This T cell receptor beta chain comes out of a study of blood T cell repertoires in COVID-19. Across the whole study: There were acute and convalescent COVID-19 samples, and they came from the United States, Italy and Spain. T cells, B-cell-depleted T cells, or PBMCs supplied cDNA or gDNA.

Authors' data handling: It was from reference gene primer amplification that nucleated cell counts were estimated. Profiled with immunoSEQ multiplex PCR; TCRdb holds only in-frame clones, not every one. From that table come the V and J calls and clone size; the DNA was used to work out D and trimming. In the table there are 60,000 or so clones, roughly 80% of which are singletons. The specimen was peripheral blood. The sequence came from a man between 60 and 75 years old with acute or convalescent COVID-19.

The chain's CDR3 is CASGLALNQPQHF. The DNA of the CDR3 is TGTGCTAGTGGTTTGGCCCTCAATCAGCCCCAGCATTTT. The chain has TRBV12-5 and TRBJ1-5; D uncertain. The V gene's germline CDR1 is LGHNT and CDR2 FRNRAP. The CDR3 covers 13 residues. Trimming stripped 1 base from V and 3 bases from J, with 4 bases between.